Following are 20 T cell receptor beta chains from one sample sequenced in a study of T cell repertoires in cytomegalovirus infection. TCRdb used MiXCR to reprocess the reads, holding one entry per CDR3 protein. Of 350,000 to 500,000 distinct CDR3 sequences in the sample, approximately 30% are singletons; the top ten hold around 15%. Sequencing was carried out using PBMCs. The receptors here all came from a human donor in good health (CMV status not recorded). Some clones in this sample may be carry-over from other donors' samples.

This clonotype has only a few counts. The V and J genes are TRBV10-2 and TRBJ1-1; D possibly corresponds to TRBD1 (6 bases). This CDR3 comprises 11 residues. Germline values: CDR1 WSHSY, CDR2 SAAADI. V shed 5 bases and J shed 12 bases, with 13 bases lying between them. The CDR3 nucleotides read TGCGCCAGCAGTACCGGGACACCCACTTTCTTT. Translation: CASSTGTPTFF.

The V call is TRBV7-6, the J call TRBJ2-3; no clear D gene. The CDR3 totals 16 residues. The germline V gene encodes CDR1 SGHVS and CDR2 FNYEAQ. Trimming shortened V by 5 bases and J by 0 bases, and 15 bases separated the two germline ends. The CDR3 nucleotides are TGTGCCAGCAGCCCACTGTCTATCCTTAGCACAGATACGCAGTATTTT. Translated, it gives CASSPLSILSTDTQYF.

This clonotype has a handful of counts. The chain couples TRBV4-1 to TRBJ2-5; TRBD1 might be the D (5 bases). The V end was cut by 1 base, the J end by 0 bases, with 9 bases between. This CDR3 contains 15 residues. Germline V gene sequence: CDR1 MGHRA, CDR2 YSYEKL. CDR3: CASSQVKGDQETQYF. The CDR3 DNA reads as TGCGCCAGCAGCCAAGTTAAAGGGGACCAAGAGACCCAGTACTTC.

This clonotype was seen a handful of times. The rearrangement joins TRBV6-1 to TRBJ2-3, with 8 bases matching TRBD1. This CDR3 region has 15 residues. The ends lost 0 bases at V and 4 bases at J; junction bases unmatched: 3. CDR1 is MNHNS, CDR2 SASEGT, per germline. Here the CDR3 DNA reads TGTGCCAGCAGTGAAGCGCTGACAGGGGCAGATACGCAGTATTTT. Its translation: CASSEALTGADTQYF.

This clonotype was seen at least ten times. The CDR3 protein is CASSPTGVHLHF. CDR3 nucleotides: TGTGCCAGCAGCCCGACAGGGGTACACCTCCACTTT. The chain has TRBV11-2 and TRBJ1-6; 8 bases match TRBD1. CDR1 is SGHAT, CDR2 FQNNGV, per germline. V dropped 5 bases and J dropped 15; count of bases not matched to a gene: 6. CDR3 length: 12 amino acids.

This clonotype was seen once. This chain connects TRBV20-1 to TRBJ1-3, with D uncertain. The germline V gene encodes CDR1 DFQATT and CDR2 SNEGSKA (reference sequence). V lost 5 bases and J lost 0, with 8 bases in between. This CDR3 comprises 13 residues. The CDR3 bases are TGCAGTGCTCCCGAAGGCTCTGGAAACACCATATATTTT. Translating it yields CSAPEGSGNTIYF.

The genes are TRBV4-2 and TRBJ2-7, with 11 bases identical to TRBD2. J lost 0 bases, V lost 3 bases, and 10 bases had no gene match. The CDR3 totals 18 residues. Germline CDR1 reads LGHNA; CDR2 reads YNFKEQ. CDR3: CASSQETSGAAYSYEQYF. CDR3 nucleotides: TGTGCCAGCAGCCAGGAGACTAGCGGGGCCGCCTACTCCTACGAGCAGTACTTC.

This clonotype was found a few times. The DNA for the CDR3 is TGTGCCATCAGTGAGCTCCGGCCCGGACAGCCGAACACTGAAGCTTTCTTT. Protein product: CAISELRPGQPNTEAFF. This chain joins TRBV10-3 and TRBJ1-1, with D perhaps matching TRBD1 (6 bases). The germline V gene encodes CDR1 ENHRY and CDR2 SYGVKD. The CDR3 sequence is 17 residues long. Trimming shortened V by 2 bases and J by 1 base, and 17 bases separated the two germline ends.

This clonotype was counted only a few times. The V and J genes are TRBV7-2 and TRBJ1-2, with D possibly matching TRBD1 (6 bases). This CDR3 region has 14 residues. V was clipped by 5 bases and J by 4 bases, with 14 bases between them. The germline V gene encodes CDR1 SGHTA and CDR2 FQGNSA. CDR3 region: CASSPEGDGYGYTF. The CDR3 region has the DNA TGTGCCAGCAGCCCAGAGGGGGACGGCTATGGCTACACCTTC.

This clonotype was observed a few times. The chain has TRBV5-5 and TRBJ1-5; D may be TRBD1 (5 bases). The CDR3 sequence is 17 residues long. V lost 0 bases to trimming and J lost 4 bases, with 17 bases between them. Per the germline V gene, CDR1 is SGHKS and CDR2 is YYEKEE (reference sequence). CDR3 amino acids: CASSLELGQAPNQPQHF. The CDR3 DNA reads as TGTGCCAGCAGCTTGGAATTGGGGCAGGCACCTAATCAGCCCCAGCATTTT.

The gene calls are TRBV6-2 or TRBV6-3 and TRBJ2-4, with D unclear. V lost 0 bases, J lost 8 bases, and 8 bases lay in between. CDR3 length equals 13 residues. CDR1 and CDR2 (germline): MNHEY, SVGEGT. The CDR3 loop reads CASSYSRRDIQYF. CDR3 bases: TGTGCCAGCAGTTACTCTAGACGTGACATTCAGTACTTC.

The gene calls are TRBV5-1 and TRBJ1-2, with TRBD1 as a possible D gene (5 bases). The germline V gene encodes CDR1 SGHRS and CDR2 YFSETQ. CDR3 length: 15 amino acids. Between the trimmed V and J ends, which lost 4 bases and 5 bases, there was a span of 18 bases. This chain's CDR3 is CASSRQGPSLYGYTF. The CDR3 DNA reads TGCGCCAGCAGCCGTCAGGGTCCTTCGCTGTATGGCTACACCTTC.

A word on this clonotype: A read error may explain this, as a much larger clone is one base away. J is TRBJ2-5 and V is TRBV7-2, with D possibly matching TRBD2 (6 bases). Trimming stripped 2 bases from V and 4 bases from J, with 14 bases between. The length of the CDR3 is 15 residues. Germline CDR1 SGHTA, CDR2 FQGNSA. The CDR3 DNA is TGTGCCAGCAGCTTACGGCGGAGGGGCGCAGAGACCCAGTACTTC. This gives the protein CASSLRRRGAETQYF.

On this clonotype itself: A clone one base away is much larger, so this may be a read error. The DNA for the CDR3 is TGTGCCAGCAGCGCAATTCTCCCGTCCCCCCTTAGAACAGATACGCAGTATTTT. Residues: CASSAILPSPLRTDTQYF. The chain uses TRBV7-8 and TRBJ2-3; D unresolved. Germline assignment: CDR1 SGHVS and CDR2 FQNEAQ. V shed 5 bases and J shed 3 bases, with 24 bases lying between them. This CDR3 is 18 amino acids long.

This CDR3 reads CASSFRTGAYEQYF. The DNA for the CDR3 is TGTGCCAGCAGCTTTCGGACAGGGGCTTACGAGCAGTACTTC. This chain joins TRBV7-2 and TRBJ2-7; 9 bases match TRBD1. Germline V gives CDR1 SGHTA, CDR2 FQGNSA. The CDR3 loop spans 14 amino acids. After removal of 3 bases from V and 4 bases from J, the junction contained 4 bases not matched to a gene.

This clonotype was detected a few times. The chain joins TRBV7-6 to TRBJ2-7; no firm D call. V was shortened by 5 bases and J by 3 bases, with 20 bases between the two germline ends. Germline V gives CDR1 SGHVS, CDR2 FNYEAQ. The CDR3 loop spans 16 amino acids. The CDR3 nucleotides are TGTGCCAGCAGCAAAACGGTGGTAGTTAACGTCTACGAGCAGTACTTC. It encodes CASSKTVVVNVYEQYF.

This clonotype was seen a handful of times. The chain uses TRBV5-6 and TRBJ2-7, with 7 bases lining up with TRBD2. Germline CDR1 SGHDT, CDR2 YYEEEE. The CDR3 totals 15 residues. Germline trimming cut 0 bases from V and 2 bases from J; bases unmatched to any gene: 5. CDR3 DNA sequence: TGTGCCAGCAGCTTGGTCGGGCGGGGGACCTACGAGCAGTACTTC. Amino acids: CASSLVGRGTYEQYF.

The CDR3 is CATSDPGQNQPQHF. The CDR3 nucleotides are TGTGCCACCAGTGATCCCGGACAGAATCAGCCCCAGCATTTT. This sequence joins TRBV24-1 and TRBJ1-5; D is perhaps TRBD1 (6 bases). CDR3 length: 14 amino acids. Trimming left V 3 bases short and J 4 bases short, with 9 bases between. Germline V gives CDR1 KGHDR, CDR2 SFDVKD.

This clonotype occurred a few times. The chain employs TRBV25-1 and TRBJ1-5; D is uncertain. The CDR3 covers 14 residues. Germline CDR1 MGHDK, CDR2 SYGVNS. The V gene lost 4 bases and the J gene lost 4 bases, with 11 bases spanning the gap. The CDR3 protein is CASSGRDQNQPQHF. The CDR3 bases are TGTGCCAGCAGTGGGCGGGATCAAAATCAGCCCCAGCATTTT.

In this sample, this clonotype turned up a few times. The rearrangement uses TRBV6-6 and TRBJ1-1, with D hard to call. V was cut by 0 bases and J by 6 bases, with 8 bases left in between. Per germline, CDR1 MNHNY and CDR2 SVGAGI (reference sequence). The CDR3 loop spans 13 amino acids. Here the CDR3 DNA reads TGTGCCAGCAGTTACTCGACTGTGGCTGAAGCTTTCTTT. Translation: CASSYSTVAEAFF.